The subject of this entry is one TCR beta chain. No antigen is known for it. The sample belongs to a study of blood T cells in healthy people across ages. General study results and limits: Both higher diversity and more naive CD4+ cells marked long-lived donors when set against aged donors.

Using a J-beta primer mix together with a sample-barcoded 5' primer, a second PCR was run for roughly 7 to 11 cycles. TCRdb processed the 5' RACE reads anew with MiXCR; each CDR3 protein has one entry. The repertoire holds about 1.5 million distinct CDR3 sequences, with 42% as singletons. V was trimmed by 6 bases and J by 8 bases, leaving 19 bases between them. Germline V gene lookup returns CDR1 SQVTM and CDR2 ANQGSEA. The CDR3 contains 13 residues. The sequenced material came from blood. V and J are TRBV29-1 and TRBJ1-2; tentatively, D is TRBD1 (5 bases). The source of this sequence is a young woman in good health. CDR3 coding DNA: TGCAGCGTAATACAGGTGAACGCGGAGGGCTACACCTTC. It specifies CSVIQVNAEGYTF.